Listed below are T cell receptor beta chains from one sample, sequenced in a study of T cell repertoires in cytomegalovirus infection. TCRdb analysed the reads with MiXCR anew, one entry per CDR3 protein. The sample carries about 890,000 distinct CDR3 sequences, approximately 30% recorded once. For these TCRs, the target antigens are not known. Sequences were derived from cultured CD8+ T cells from PBMCs, sampled from culture after CMV antigen stimulation. Receptors originate from a human donor in good health (CMV status not recorded). Some clones in this sample may be carry-over from other donors' samples. The CDR3 runs from the conserved cysteine through the conserved F or W. D genes are given only for firm matches. Not every row has a clone size; where given, it reads once, few, many or a size class.

d_call: TRBD1
v_call: TRBV7-9
cdr3_length: 15
j_call: TRBJ2-7
clone_size: .
cdr3_aa: CASSLRGQGVYEQYF
cdr3_nt: TGTGCCAGCAGCTTAAGGGGACAGGGGGTTTACGAGCAGTACTTC

d_call: TRBD2
v_call: TRBV19
cdr3_length: 15
j_call: TRBJ2-5
clone_size: .
cdr3_aa: CASTSSGAYQETQYF
cdr3_nt: TGTGCCAGTACCTCTAGCGGGGCGTACCAAGAGACCCAGTACTTC

d_call: TRBD1
v_call: TRBV6-6
cdr3_length: 17
j_call: TRBJ1-4
clone_size: few
cdr3_aa: CASSLQGPSGANEKLFF
cdr3_nt: TGTGCCAGCAGCCTACAGGGGCCCAGCGGGGCTAATGAAAAACTGTTTTTT

d_call: TRBD1
v_call: TRBV7-9
cdr3_length: 15
j_call: TRBJ1-6
clone_size: few
cdr3_aa: CASSPDRVGDSPLHF
cdr3_nt: TGTGCCAGCAGCCCGGACAGGGTTGGGGATTCACCCCTCCACTTT

d_call: TRBD1
v_call: TRBV18
cdr3_length: 17
j_call: TRBJ2-5
clone_size: few
cdr3_aa: CASSPPSIDRGKETQYF
cdr3_nt: TGTGCCAGCTCACCACCGTCCATCGACAGGGGAAAAGAGACCCAGTACTTC

d_call: TRBD2
v_call: TRBV9
cdr3_length: 14
j_call: TRBJ2-4
clone_size: .
cdr3_aa: CASSPSDRREGQYF
cdr3_nt: TGTGCCAGCAGCCCAAGCGATCGAAGGGAGGGACAGTACTTC

d_call: .
v_call: TRBV27
cdr3_length: 14
j_call: TRBJ1-2
clone_size: many
cdr3_aa: CASSLIGGARGYTF
cdr3_nt: TGTGCCAGCAGTTTAATCGGGGGCGCAAGGGGCTACACCTTC

d_call: TRBD2
v_call: TRBV7-9
cdr3_length: 12
j_call: TRBJ2-7
clone_size: few
cdr3_aa: CASGSGRYEQYF
cdr3_nt: TGTGCCAGCGGGAGCGGGAGATACGAGCAGTACTTC

d_call: .
v_call: TRBV6-2/TRBV6-3
cdr3_length: 15
j_call: TRBJ2-3
clone_size: .
cdr3_aa: CASSYSAVSTDTQYF
cdr3_nt: TGTGCCAGCAGTTACTCTGCGGTCAGCACAGATACGCAGTATTTT

d_call: .
v_call: TRBV10-3
cdr3_length: 11
j_call: TRBJ1-1
clone_size: .
cdr3_aa: CAIKRDTEAFF
cdr3_nt: TGTGCCATCAAGAGGGACACTGAAGCTTTCTTT

d_call: .
v_call: TRBV4-1
cdr3_length: 13
j_call: TRBJ2-1
clone_size: few
cdr3_aa: CASTKARGNEQFF
cdr3_nt: TGCGCCAGCACTAAAGCCAGGGGCAATGAGCAGTTCTTC

d_call: .
v_call: TRBV27
cdr3_length: 13
j_call: TRBJ1-6
clone_size: few
cdr3_aa: CASSLSSVTPLHF
cdr3_nt: TGTGCCAGCAGTTTATCGTCGGTTACACCCCTCCACTTT

d_call: .
v_call: TRBV2
cdr3_length: 10
j_call: TRBJ1-2
clone_size: few
cdr3_aa: CATRSYGYTF
cdr3_nt: TGTGCCACACGGTCCTATGGCTACACCTTC

d_call: .
v_call: TRBV27
cdr3_length: 15
j_call: TRBJ1-6
clone_size: few
cdr3_aa: CASSPGRPLNSPLHF
cdr3_nt: TGTGCCAGCAGCCCCGGACGGCCATTAAATTCACCCCTTCACTTT

d_call: .
v_call: TRBV28
cdr3_length: 16
j_call: TRBJ1-2
clone_size: .
cdr3_aa: CASSHYRVEEIGVLTF
cdr3_nt: TGTGCCAGCAGTCACTACAGGGTGGAGGAGATCGGTGTTCTCACCTTC

d_call: TRBD2
v_call: TRBV4-3
cdr3_length: 18
j_call: TRBJ2-3
clone_size: few
cdr3_aa: CASSQALASGGATDTQYF
cdr3_nt: TGCGCCAGCAGCCAAGCCTTGGCGAGCGGGGGAGCTACAGATACGCAGTATTTT

d_call: .
v_call: TRBV20-1
cdr3_length: 16
j_call: TRBJ1-6
clone_size: .
cdr3_aa: CSARDVLAPYNSPLHF
cdr3_nt: TGCAGTGCTAGAGATGTCCTGGCCCCCTATAATTCACCCCTCCACTTT

d_call: TRBD2
v_call: TRBV7-9
cdr3_length: 17
j_call: TRBJ2-1
clone_size: few
cdr3_aa: CASSLKGGLAGFDEQFF
cdr3_nt: TGTGCCAGCAGCTTAAAGGGGGGACTAGCGGGTTTCGATGAGCAGTTCTTC

d_call: .
v_call: TRBV7-9
cdr3_length: 13
j_call: TRBJ1-1
clone_size: few
cdr3_aa: CASNLDRNTEAFF
cdr3_nt: TGTGCCAGCAACCTGGACAGGAACACTGAAGCTTTCTTT

d_call: .
v_call: TRBV7-9
cdr3_length: 14
j_call: TRBJ2-4
clone_size: few
cdr3_aa: CASSLRQGFGIQYF
cdr3_nt: TGTGCCAGCAGCTTAAGGCAGGGATTCGGCATTCAGTACTTC

d_call: .
v_call: TRBV6-5
cdr3_length: 15
j_call: TRBJ2-1
clone_size: few
cdr3_aa: CASSYSGGIYNEQFF
cdr3_nt: TGTGCCAGCAGTTACTCAGGGGGTATCTACAATGAGCAGTTCTTC

d_call: .
v_call: TRBV7-6
cdr3_length: 14
j_call: TRBJ2-5
clone_size: many
cdr3_aa: CASSPGRGLETQYF
cdr3_nt: TGTGCCAGCAGCCCCGGGAGGGGGCTAGAGACCCAGTACTTC

d_call: .
v_call: TRBV27
cdr3_length: 15
j_call: TRBJ2-7
clone_size: few
cdr3_aa: CASKKRGSDSYEQYF
cdr3_nt: TGTGCCAGCAAAAAGCGAGGGTCCGATTCCTACGAGCAGTACTTC

d_call: .
v_call: TRBV27
cdr3_length: 11
j_call: TRBJ1-2
clone_size: .
cdr3_aa: CASGRGYGYTF
cdr3_nt: TGTGCCAGCGGGAGGGGCTATGGCTACACCTTC

d_call: .
v_call: TRBV29-1
cdr3_length: 15
j_call: TRBJ2-3
clone_size: .
cdr3_aa: CSVEDRGLGTDTQYF
cdr3_nt: TGCAGCGTTGAAGATCGGGGGTTGGGCACAGATACGCAGTATTTT

d_call: .
v_call: TRBV24-1
cdr3_length: 14
j_call: TRBJ2-3
clone_size: few
cdr3_aa: CATSDLEEWDTQYF
cdr3_nt: TGTGCCACCAGTGATTTGGAGGAGTGGGATACGCAGTATTTT

d_call: .
v_call: TRBV7-8
cdr3_length: 15
j_call: TRBJ2-2
clone_size: many
cdr3_aa: CASSSQEPNTGELFF
cdr3_nt: TGTGCCAGCAGCTCCCAAGAGCCTAACACCGGGGAGCTGTTTTTT

d_call: .
v_call: TRBV7-2
cdr3_length: 15
j_call: TRBJ1-1
clone_size: many
cdr3_aa: CASSYWPLLDTEAFF
cdr3_nt: TGTGCCAGCAGCTATTGGCCTCTTTTGGACACTGAAGCTTTCTTT

d_call: TRBD1
v_call: TRBV13
cdr3_length: 13
j_call: TRBJ1-1
clone_size: .
cdr3_aa: CASSSGQGPRAFF
cdr3_nt: TGTGCCAGCAGCTCAGGACAGGGCCCCCGAGCTTTCTTT

d_call: .
v_call: TRBV5-1
cdr3_length: 16
j_call: TRBJ2-1
clone_size: few
cdr3_aa: CASSFSPNGGYNEQFF
cdr3_nt: TGCGCCAGCAGCTTTTCTCCCAACGGGGGTTACAATGAGCAGTTCTTC

d_call: TRBD2
v_call: TRBV6-2/TRBV6-3
cdr3_length: 15
j_call: TRBJ2-5
clone_size: few
cdr3_aa: CASEAAGGLQETQYF
cdr3_nt: TGTGCCAGCGAGGCGGCGGGGGGACTGCAAGAGACCCAGTACTTC

d_call: TRBD1
v_call: TRBV12-3/TRBV12-4
cdr3_length: 14
j_call: TRBJ1-1
clone_size: .
cdr3_aa: CASSLPGTGGKAFF
cdr3_nt: TGTGCCAGCAGTTTACCGGGGACAGGAGGGAAAGCTTTCTTT

d_call: .
v_call: TRBV19
cdr3_length: 14
j_call: TRBJ1-1
clone_size: .
cdr3_aa: CASRSGIYVGEAFF
cdr3_nt: TGTGCCAGTAGGTCCGGGATTTATGTAGGTGAAGCTTTCTTT

d_call: TRBD2
v_call: TRBV4-2
cdr3_length: 18
j_call: TRBJ2-3
clone_size: few
cdr3_aa: CASSQDIESGGDTDTQYF
cdr3_nt: TGTGCCAGCAGCCAAGATATCGAGAGCGGGGGGGACACAGATACGCAGTATTTT

d_call: .
v_call: TRBV29-1
cdr3_length: 15
j_call: TRBJ1-1
clone_size: few
cdr3_aa: CSVDSGHGLDTEAFF
cdr3_nt: TGCAGCGTTGATTCAGGGCACGGGTTGGACACTGAAGCTTTCTTT

d_call: .
v_call: TRBV4-1
cdr3_length: 15
j_call: TRBJ1-2
clone_size: many
cdr3_aa: CASSQVSRANYGYTF
cdr3_nt: TGCGCCAGCAGCCAAGTCAGCAGAGCTAACTATGGCTACACCTTC

d_call: .
v_call: TRBV20-1
cdr3_length: 17
j_call: TRBJ2-2
clone_size: few
cdr3_aa: CSARDSWIGAGSGELFF
cdr3_nt: TGCAGTGCTAGAGATTCCTGGATTGGCGCGGGGAGCGGGGAGCTGTTTTTT

d_call: .
v_call: TRBV19
cdr3_length: 14
j_call: TRBJ2-3
clone_size: many
cdr3_aa: CASSTWTAADTQYF
cdr3_nt: TGTGCCAGTAGTACTTGGACAGCGGCAGATACGCAGTATTTT

d_call: .
v_call: TRBV20-1
cdr3_length: 16
j_call: TRBJ1-3
clone_size: .
cdr3_aa: CSAIFSSRARENTIYF
cdr3_nt: TGCAGTGCTATTTTTTCAAGTCGGGCAAGGGAAAACACCATATATTTT

d_call: TRBD1
v_call: TRBV20-1
cdr3_length: 15
j_call: TRBJ1-5
clone_size: many
cdr3_aa: CSARSGTGMNQPQHF
cdr3_nt: TGCAGTGCTAGATCCGGGACAGGGATGAATCAGCCCCAGCATTTT

d_call: .
v_call: TRBV7-9
cdr3_length: 14
j_call: TRBJ1-5
clone_size: .
cdr3_aa: CASSAPGRNQPQHF
cdr3_nt: TGTGCCAGCAGCGCCCCCGGGCGCAATCAGCCCCAGCATTTT

d_call: .
v_call: TRBV7-8
cdr3_length: 17
j_call: TRBJ2-7
clone_size: many
cdr3_aa: CASSSLVGPPVSYEQYF
cdr3_nt: TGTGCCAGCAGCTCGTTAGTAGGCCCTCCGGTTTCCTACGAGCAGTACTTC

d_call: .
v_call: TRBV6-5
cdr3_length: 13
j_call: TRBJ1-1
clone_size: .
cdr3_aa: CASSYPSGTEAFF
cdr3_nt: TGTGCCAGCAGTTACCCCTCGGGCACTGAAGCTTTCTTT

d_call: .
v_call: TRBV11-2
cdr3_length: 16
j_call: TRBJ2-5
clone_size: few
cdr3_aa: CASSMVWPAPVETQYF
cdr3_nt: TGTGCCAGCAGCATGGTCTGGCCAGCGCCCGTAGAGACCCAGTACTTC